The source of this TCR beta chain is a study of CD8 T cells in Susac syndrome. Points from the study as a whole: CD8+ clonal expansion in Susac peaked in TEMRA cells and active patients. Individuals included in the TCR sequencing and HLA analysis were acknowledged by the study to be relatively few in number.

The CDR3 has 17 residues. J gave up 8 bases and V 3 bases, and 9 bases lay outside the gene matches. The germline V gene has CDR1 SEHNR and CDR2 FQNEAQ (reference sequence). It was with random hexamers that roughly 0.45 to 1 ug RNA was reverse transcribed. From the immunoSEQ multiplex PCR reads, TCRdb called clonotypes with MiXCR, one entry per CDR3 protein. The table shows roughly 150,000 distinct CDR3 sequences, with 95% occurring only once. Regarding this clonotype: What it binds is unknown.

The rearrangement links TRBV7-9 to TRBJ2-1; 14 bases align to TRBD2. The clonotype was recovered from a human donor with Susac syndrome. What was sequenced was CD8+ T cells from PBMCs. The CDR3 sequence: CASSFSPLTSGRDEQFF. CDR3 nucleotides: TGTGCCAGCAGCTTTAGCCCCTTGACTAGCGGGAGGGATGAGCAGTTCTTC.